A selection of T cell receptor beta chains follows, all from one sample in a study of cytotoxic CD8 clonotypes in ibrutinib-treated CLL. Clones were sequenced by immunoSEQ multiplex PCR, and TCRdb holds only the in-frame ones, with some missing. The data hold more than 85,000 clones, with 78% observed a single time. The sample consisted of PBMCs, taken after 12 months of ibrutinib treatment. The receptors shown here come from a human donor with chronic lymphocytic leukemia. Both conserved end residues are part of each CDR3. The order of the fields is clone size, V gene, J gene, D gene, CDR3 DNA, CDR3 protein. A D gene is named only where the DNA matches it firmly. Where a row states a size, it is once, few, many or the class of an expanded clone; other rows omit it.

>.|TRBV28|TRBJ2-7|.
TGTGCCAGCAGGGGAGGCGGGGGCGCCTCCTACGAGCAGTACTTC
CASRGGGGASYEQYF
>once|TRBV2|TRBJ2-7|.
TGTGCCACCCGGGGGTATCTCCTCTCCAACGAGCAGTACTTC
CATRGYLLSNEQYF
>once|TRBV5-1|TRBJ1-5|TRBD1
TGCGCCAGCAGTGCCGGGACAGGGGAGCCCCAGCATTTT
CASSAGTGEPQHF
>once|TRBV28|TRBJ2-7|.
TGTGCCAGCAGCCTCGGCGGCCCCTACGAGCAGTACTTC
CASSLGGPYEQYF
>.|TRBV29-1|TRBJ1-4|.
TGCAGCGTTTCGGCAGGGCCGCATACAACTAATGAAAAACTGTTTTTT
CSVSAGPHTTNEKLFF
>.|TRBV4-3|TRBJ2-3|.
TGCGCCAGCAGCCAACAGAAGGGGGGTTACACAGATACGCAGTATTTT
CASSQQKGGYTDTQYF
>.|TRBV5-4|TRBJ2-1|TRBD1
TGTGCCAGCAGCCAAGAGCCAGGGGGCTCCTACAATGAGCAGTTCTTC
CASSQEPGGSYNEQFF
>.|TRBV6-5|TRBJ2-2|.
TGTGCCAGCAGTGCGCGGGACTGGGGGGCCGGGGAGCTGTTTTTT
CASSARDWGAGELFF
>.|TRBV7-2|TRBJ2-7|.
TGTGCCAGCAGCTTAGCGGCGTACGAGCAGTACTTC
CASSLAAYEQYF
>.|TRBV6-1|TRBJ1-6|TRBD1
TGTGCCAGCAGTGAAATCGGACAGGGAGAATCACCCCTCCACTTT
CASSEIGQGESPLHF
>.|TRBV6-5|TRBJ1-1|.
TGTGCCAGCAAAGAAGGAGGGATGAACACTGAAGCTTTCTTT
CASKEGGMNTEAFF
>.|TRBV7-8|TRBJ2-5|.
TGTGCCAGCACCCCTGTGAACGGGGAGACCCAGTACTTC
CASTPVNGETQYF
>few|TRBV19|TRBJ1-5|.
TGTGCCAGTAGTTCTCTCAGCAATCAGCCCCAGCATTTT
CASSSLSNQPQHF
>.|TRBV5-1|TRBJ1-1|.
TGCGCCAGCAAACAGGGCCTGAACACTGAAGCTTTCTTT
CASKQGLNTEAFF
>few|TRBV20-1|TRBJ1-1|.
TGCAGTGCTAATAGGAACACTGAAGCTTTCTTT
CSANRNTEAFF
>once|TRBV2|TRBJ1-2|TRBD1
TGTGCCAGCAGTAAAAACCAGGGACAGGGGGCGGATGGCTACACCTTC
CASSKNQGQGADGYTF
>.|TRBV27|TRBJ2-1|.
TGTGCCAGCAAACCACCCCACTCCTACAATGAGCAGTTCTTC
CASKPPHSYNEQFF
>.|TRBV6-5|TRBJ2-2|.
TGTGCCAGCAGTTACTCAGAGGGGATCGGGGAGCTGTTTTTT
CASSYSEGIGELFF
>.|TRBV9|TRBJ1-1|.
TGTGCCAGCAGCGTAGATGAGGGACGGGCTGAAGCTTTCTTT
CASSVDEGRAEAFF
>.|TRBV5-6|TRBJ2-5|TRBD2
TGTGCCAGCAGCCCCGGTGTCGGGGGGAAAGAGACCCAGTACTTC
CASSPGVGGKETQYF
>.|TRBV5-4|TRBJ1-4|.
TGTGCCAGCAGCTTGGGGGGCAGCAATGAAAAACTGTTTTTT
CASSLGGSNEKLFF
>few|TRBV20-1|TRBJ1-1|.
TGCAGTGCTACCGGGGACACTGAAGCTTTCTTT
CSATGDTEAFF
>.|TRBV29-1|TRBJ2-1|.
TGCAGCGTTGAGAGGGACGTCTTTAATGAGCAGTTCTTC
CSVERDVFNEQFF
>.|TRBV7-9|TRBJ1-2|.
TGTGCCAGCAGCTATACCACTCTACAGGAGTACACCTTC
CASSYTTLQEYTF
>.|TRBV5-1|TRBJ2-7|.
TGCGCCAGCAGCTTGATTTTGGCAGGGAGTGAGCAGTACTTC
CASSLILAGSEQYF
>.|TRBV15|TRBJ2-7|.
TGTGCCACCAGCAGAGGAGGGTCCTACGAGCAGTACTTC
CATSRGGSYEQYF
>.|TRBV21-1|TRBJ2-7|.
TGTGCCAGCAGCACTACTCCGGGACTAGCGGGGGATGAGCAGTACTTC
CASSTTPGLAGDEQYF
>.|TRBV18|TRBJ2-3|.
TGTGCCAGCTCACCCGGGGCTTTCACAGATACGCAGTATTTT
CASSPGAFTDTQYF
>.|TRBV27|TRBJ1-1|.
TGTGCCAGCAGTCGGACAGTGGTAAACACTGAAGCTTTCTTT
CASSRTVVNTEAFF
>.|TRBV6-1|TRBJ1-5|.
TGTGCCAGCAAAGAGGCAGGGATTATGCCCCAGCATTTT
CASKEAGIMPQHF
>.|TRBV25-1|TRBJ2-5|.
TGTGCCAGCAGGGGGGCCTCCCGGGAGACCCAGTACTTC
CASRGASRETQYF
>few|TRBV9|TRBJ1-4|.
TGTGCCAGCAGCGTAGGTCCCACCCCGGGGGAAAAACTGTTTTTT
CASSVGPTPGEKLFF
>.|TRBV6-5|TRBJ1-2|TRBD1
TGTGCCAGCAGCTACGCCGACAGGGGAAGAGATGGCTACACCTTC
CASSYADRGRDGYTF
>.|TRBV7-2|TRBJ1-3|.
TGTGCCAGCAGCTTAGCAACAGGGTCAGGCGGAAACACCATATATTTT
CASSLATGSGGNTIYF
>.|TRBV5-5|TRBJ1-5|.
TGTGCCAGCAGCTTGACCAGCAATCAGCCCCAGCATTTT
CASSLTSNQPQHF
>once|TRBV30|TRBJ2-5|.
TGTGCCTGGTCCCGACGGCAAGAGACCCAGTACTTC
CAWSRRQETQYF
>.|TRBV7-9|TRBJ1-3|.
TGTGCCAGCAGCTTAAGAGGAGAGGACACCATATATTTT
CASSLRGEDTIYF
>.|TRBV9|TRBJ2-1|.
TGTGCCAGCAACCCGACAGGAGATGCCTACAATGAGCAGTTCTTC
CASNPTGDAYNEQFF
>.|TRBV28|TRBJ1-1|.
TGTGCCAGCAGTTTCTCGGACAGGAACACTGAAGCTTTCTTT
CASSFSDRNTEAFF
>once|TRBV29-1|TRBJ1-2|TRBD1
TGCAGCGTGGCGGACAGGCGCCAGAACTATGGCTACACCTTC
CSVADRRQNYGYTF
>few|TRBV5-8|TRBJ1-1|.
TGTGCCAGCAGCCCGGGTATGGACAGAGAAGCTTTCTTT
CASSPGMDREAFF
>.|TRBV6-1|TRBJ2-7|TRBD2
TGTGCCAGCAGATCCCTGAGCGGGGGGGCGGACGAGCAGTACTTC
CASRSLSGGADEQYF
>.|TRBV28|TRBJ2-7|.
TGTGCCAGCAGTTCCCCGGCCTCTAGAATTAGTTCCTACGAGCAGTACTTC
CASSSPASRISSYEQYF
>.|TRBV5-1|TRBJ2-3|TRBD1
TGCGCCAGCAGCTGGGACAGTACTAGCACAGATACGCAGTATTTT
CASSWDSTSTDTQYF
>.|TRBV12-5|TRBJ2-3|.
TGTGCTAGTGGTTTGTCTTTGCGGGGCGGGTATACAGATACGCAGTATTTT
CASGLSLRGGYTDTQYF
>.|TRBV5-1|TRBJ2-5|TRBD1
TGCGCCAGCAGCTTGAGGGGGCGGGAGACCCAGTACTTC
CASSLRGRETQYF
>.|TRBV6-5|TRBJ2-5|.
TGTGCCAGCAGTTATTCTAAGGGGCGCTTGGAGACCCAGTACTTC
CASSYSKGRLETQYF
>.|TRBV28|TRBJ1-2|.
TGTGCCAGCAGTTTAAAGGGGGGAGGAACTAATGGCTACACCTTC
CASSLKGGGTNGYTF
>.|TRBV2|TRBJ1-3|.
TGTGCCAGCAGAAGACCGCGGGGGTCTGGAAACACCATATATTTT
CASRRPRGSGNTIYF
>.|TRBV7-7|TRBJ2-4|TRBD1
TGTGCCAGCAGCGCAGATACAGGGGAAAACATTCAGTACTTC
CASSADTGENIQYF
>.|TRBV7-2|TRBJ1-2|.
TGTGCCAGCAGCTTAGATGGTGCGGTGTCAGGGGGCTACACCTTC
CASSLDGAVSGGYTF
>.|TRBV11-3|TRBJ1-1|.
TGTGCCAGCAGCTTTAAGAGTGAAGCTTTCTTT
CASSFKSEAFF
>.|TRBV7-9|TRBJ2-2|TRBD1
TGTGCCAGCAGCTTGAGTCAGGGGGTGCTGTTTTTT
CASSLSQGVLFF
>.|TRBV7-9|TRBJ1-1|.
TGTGCCAGCAGCTCAGTTAGGGTCCCCTCGAACACTGAAGCTTTCTTT
CASSSVRVPSNTEAFF
>.|TRBV4-1|TRBJ1-2|TRBD1
TGCGCCAGCAGCAGGACAGGGGACTATGGCTACACCTTC
CASSRTGDYGYTF
>.|TRBV7-9|TRBJ1-6|.
TGTGCCAGCAGCTTAATAGATTCACCCCTCCACTTT
CASSLIDSPLHF
>few|TRBV7-9|TRBJ2-3|.
TGTGCCAGCAGCCTGAGCGGTCCTCAAACAGATACGCAGTATTTT
CASSLSGPQTDTQYF
>.|TRBV15|TRBJ2-7|TRBD2
TGTGCCACCAGCAGAGAGCCCCTAGCGGGGGGTTACGAGCAGTACTTC
CATSREPLAGGYEQYF
>.|TRBV19|TRBJ1-3|.
TGTGCCAGTAGTAAAATTTCGGACGGAAACACCATATATTTT
CASSKISDGNTIYF